This T cell receptor (beta chain) was sequenced for a study of CD8+CD57+ T cells in acquired aplastic anemia. Turning to the study itself: Sorted CD4+ and CD8+ cells gave a mean 3.2 ug DNA, range roughly 0.18 to 30 ug. Points from the study as a whole: Between patients and controls, CD8+ Simpson's diversity did not vary significantly. The same twenty-nine CD8+ CDR3 sequences occurred in patients and in controls.

Patients picked for sequencing had shown CD8+CD57+ cell expansion detected by flow cytometry. The cohort consisted entirely of patients having severe acquired aplastic anemia. The V gene's germline CDR1 is MDHEN and CDR2 SYDVKM. The V gene lost 2 bases and the J gene lost 2 bases, with 9 bases spanning the gap. The CDR3 covers 14 residues. About this clonotype: Its antigen is still unknown.

Genomic DNA, the template, was used for profiling of the TCR beta VDJ and CDR3. TCRdb passed the reads through MiXCR, listing each CDR3 protein once. This sample has approximately 180,000 distinct CDR3 sequences, with around half found just once. The sequence came from a human donor with aplastic anemia. This rearrangement joins TRBV28 to TRBJ1-2, with D tentatively TRBD1 (6 bases). The sequenced sample was sorted CD4+, CD8+, or CD8+CD57+ T cells (not recorded which) from PBMCs. The CDR3 sequence is CASSLGTKNYGYTF. CDR3 nucleotide sequence: TGTGCCAGCAGTTTAGGGACAAAAAACTATGGCTACACCTTC.